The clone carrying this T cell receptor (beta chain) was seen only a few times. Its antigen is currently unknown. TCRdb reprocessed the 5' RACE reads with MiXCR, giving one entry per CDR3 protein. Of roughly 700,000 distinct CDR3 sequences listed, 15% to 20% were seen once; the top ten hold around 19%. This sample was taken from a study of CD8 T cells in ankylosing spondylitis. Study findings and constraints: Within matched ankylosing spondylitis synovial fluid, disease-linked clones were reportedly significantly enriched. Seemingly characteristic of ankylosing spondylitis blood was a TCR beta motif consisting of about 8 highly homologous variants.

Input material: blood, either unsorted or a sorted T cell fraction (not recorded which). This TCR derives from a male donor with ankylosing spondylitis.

CDR3 sequence: CAWGDRDTEAFF. The CDR3 coding sequence is TGTGCCTGGGGGGACAGAGACACTGAAGCTTTCTTT. The V gene is TRBV30, the J gene TRBJ1-1; 7 bases line up with TRBD1. V lost 5 bases to trimming and J lost 3 bases; unmatched junction nucleotides: 3. The V gene's germline CDR1 is GTSNPN and CDR2 SVGIG (reference sequence). The CDR3 consists of 12 residues.